The clone carrying this TCR beta chain was observed a handful of times. Its matching antigen is unknown. This CDR3 is built from 12 residues. V was shortened by 3 bases and J by 7 bases, with 11 bases between the two germline ends. Germline V CDR1 and CDR2: SGDLS, YYNGEE. This record belongs to a study of beta chain features in type 1 diabetes. General study results and limits: Compared with healthy donors, patients appeared to share more similar naive, central memory and regulatory TCRB repertoires.

Sampling consisted of one heparinised blood draw per donor, averaging approximately 120 mL. Sequenced material consisted of expressed TCRB transcripts (all of the isolated RNA was reverse transcribed). Average reads for naive, central memory and regulatory T cell samples were several million. Assay: immunoSEQ multiplex PCR; the TCRdb copy retains only in-frame clones and omits some. The data contain roughly 150,000 clones, around 10% of them singletons. The receptor comes from a man aged 18 to 29 in good health. The source material was central memory CD4+ T cells from blood. The gene calls are TRBV9 and TRBJ2-7; D is unresolved. CDR3 in DNA: TGTGCCAGCAGCGGCAATGGTGGTGAGCAGTACTTC. This sequence encodes CASSGNGGEQYF.